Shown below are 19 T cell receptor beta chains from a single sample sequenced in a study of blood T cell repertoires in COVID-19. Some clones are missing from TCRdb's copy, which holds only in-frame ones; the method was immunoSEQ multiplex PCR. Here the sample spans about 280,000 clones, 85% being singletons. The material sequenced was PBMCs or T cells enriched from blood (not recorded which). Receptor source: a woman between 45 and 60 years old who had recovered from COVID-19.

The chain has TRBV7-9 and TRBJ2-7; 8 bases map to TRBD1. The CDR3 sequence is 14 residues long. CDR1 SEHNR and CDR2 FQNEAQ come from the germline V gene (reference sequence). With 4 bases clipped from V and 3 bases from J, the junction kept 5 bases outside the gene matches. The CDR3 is CASSSQGAGYEQYF. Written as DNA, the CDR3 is TGTGCCAGCAGCTCTCAGGGGGCGGGCTACGAGCAGTACTTC. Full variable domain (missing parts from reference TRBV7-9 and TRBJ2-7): DTGVSQNPRHKITKRGQNVTFRCDPISEHNRLYWYRQTLGQGPEFLTYFQNEAQLEKSRLLSDRFSAERPKGSFSTLEIQRTEQGDSAMYLCASSSQGAGYEQYFGPGTRLTVT.

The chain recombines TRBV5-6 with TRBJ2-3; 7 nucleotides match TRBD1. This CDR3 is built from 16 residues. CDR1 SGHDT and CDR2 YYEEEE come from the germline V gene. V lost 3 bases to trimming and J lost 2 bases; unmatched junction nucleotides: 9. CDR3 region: CASSSFWDRNTDTQYF. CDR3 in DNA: TGTGCCAGCAGCTCTTTTTGGGACAGAAACACAGATACGCAGTATTTT.

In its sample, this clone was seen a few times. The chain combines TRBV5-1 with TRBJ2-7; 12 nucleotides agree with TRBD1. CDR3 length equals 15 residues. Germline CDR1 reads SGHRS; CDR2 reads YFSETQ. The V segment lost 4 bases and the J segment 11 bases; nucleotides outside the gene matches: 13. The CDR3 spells CASSPVPGTGGNEYF. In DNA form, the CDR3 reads TGCGCCAGCAGCCCCGTCCCCGGGACAGGGGGCAATGAGTACTTC.

CDR3 sequence (DNA): TGTGCCAGCAGCTTTGGCGGTCTAGCGGGGGGTATAAAGCAAGAGACCCAGTACTTC. Translated: CASSFGGLAGGIKQETQYF. The chain joins TRBV5-4 to TRBJ2-5; 11 bases map to TRBD2. The germline V gene encodes CDR1 SGHNT and CDR2 YYREEE (reference sequence). Trimming removed 2 bases from V and 2 bases from J; junction bases left unmatched: 14. The CDR3 is made up of 19 amino acids.

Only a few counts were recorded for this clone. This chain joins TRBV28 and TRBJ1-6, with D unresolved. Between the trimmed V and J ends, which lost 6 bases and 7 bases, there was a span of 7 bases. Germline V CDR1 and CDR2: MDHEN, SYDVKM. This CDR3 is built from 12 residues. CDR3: CASRLGNSPLHF. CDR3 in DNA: TGTGCCAGCAGACTCGGGAATTCACCCCTCCACTTT.

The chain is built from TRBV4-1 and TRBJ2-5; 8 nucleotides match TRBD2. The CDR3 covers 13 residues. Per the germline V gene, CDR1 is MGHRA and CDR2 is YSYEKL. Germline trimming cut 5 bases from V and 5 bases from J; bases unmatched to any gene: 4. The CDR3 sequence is CASSLAGKETQYF. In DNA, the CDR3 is TGCGCCAGCAGCTTAGCGGGAAAGGAGACCCAGTACTTC.

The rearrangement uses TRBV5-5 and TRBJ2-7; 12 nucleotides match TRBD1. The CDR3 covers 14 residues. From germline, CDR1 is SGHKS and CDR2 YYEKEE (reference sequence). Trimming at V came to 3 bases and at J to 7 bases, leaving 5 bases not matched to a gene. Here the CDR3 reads CASSWDRGLGEQYF. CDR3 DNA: TGTGCCAGCAGCTGGGACAGGGGGCTTGGGGAGCAGTACTTC.

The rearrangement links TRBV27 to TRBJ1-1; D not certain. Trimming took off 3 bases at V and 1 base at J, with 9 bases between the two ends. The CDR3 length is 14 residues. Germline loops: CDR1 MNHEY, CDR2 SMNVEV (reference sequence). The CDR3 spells CASSLGFGNTEAFF. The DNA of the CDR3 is TGTGCCAGCAGTTTGGGCTTCGGGAACACTGAAGCTTTCTTT.

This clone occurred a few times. CDR3 nucleotides: TGTGCCAGCGGTTCTATTAACTATGGCTACACCTTC. Amino acids: CASGSINYGYTF. The J gene is TRBJ1-2, the V gene TRBV28, with D unclear. The germline CDR1 and CDR2 sequences are MDHEN and SYDVKM. The germline V and J ends were trimmed by 8 bases and 1 base, with 8 bases remaining between them. The CDR3 runs to 12 residues.

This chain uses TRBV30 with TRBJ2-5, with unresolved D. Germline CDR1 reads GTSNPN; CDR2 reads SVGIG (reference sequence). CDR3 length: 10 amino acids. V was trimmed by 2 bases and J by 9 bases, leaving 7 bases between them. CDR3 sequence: CAWSSTAQYF. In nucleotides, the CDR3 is TGTGCCTGGAGTAGCACGGCCCAGTACTTC.

The CDR3 coding sequence is TGTGCCAGCAGAGACCCGTTCTCTTATCCGGACAGGAGAAACAATGAGCAGTTCTTC. It codes for CASRDPFSYPDRRNNEQFF. The chain joins TRBV2 to TRBJ2-1; 7 bases are a match to TRBD1. Germline V CDR1 and CDR2: SNHLY, FYNNEI. V was clipped by 6 bases and J by 5 bases; unmatched bases: 22. The CDR3 spans 19 residues.

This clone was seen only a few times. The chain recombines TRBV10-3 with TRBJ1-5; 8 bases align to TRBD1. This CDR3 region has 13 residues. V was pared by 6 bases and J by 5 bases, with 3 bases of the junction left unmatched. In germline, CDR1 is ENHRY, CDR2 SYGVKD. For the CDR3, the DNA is TGTGCCATCAGGGACAGGGCGGATCAGCCCCAGCATTTT. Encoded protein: CAIRDRADQPQHF.

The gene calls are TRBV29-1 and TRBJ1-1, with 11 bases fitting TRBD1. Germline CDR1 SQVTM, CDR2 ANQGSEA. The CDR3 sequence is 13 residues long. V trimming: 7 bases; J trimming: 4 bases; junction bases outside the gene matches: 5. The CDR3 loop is CSGRTGGVTEAFF. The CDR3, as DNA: TGCAGCGGCCGGACAGGGGGCGTCACTGAAGCTTTCTTT. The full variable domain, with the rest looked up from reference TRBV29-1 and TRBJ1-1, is SAVISQKPSRDICQRGTSLTIQCQVDSQVTMMFWYRQQPGQSLTLIATANQGSEATYESGFVIDKFPISRPNLTFSTLTVSNMSPEDSSIYLCSGRTGGVTEAFFGQGTRLTVV.

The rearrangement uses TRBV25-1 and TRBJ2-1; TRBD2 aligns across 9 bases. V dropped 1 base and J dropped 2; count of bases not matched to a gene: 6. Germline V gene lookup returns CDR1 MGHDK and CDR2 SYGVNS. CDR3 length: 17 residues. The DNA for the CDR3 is TGTGCCAGCAGTGAATTTGGTCCTAGCGGGACCTACAATGAGCAGTTCTTC. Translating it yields CASSEFGPSGTYNEQFF.

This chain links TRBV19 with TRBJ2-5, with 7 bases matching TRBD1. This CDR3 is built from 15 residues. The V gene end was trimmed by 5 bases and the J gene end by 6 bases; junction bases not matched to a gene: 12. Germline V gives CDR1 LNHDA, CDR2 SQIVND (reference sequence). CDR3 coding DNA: TGTGCCAGTAGTCCCACAGGGGCCGACGTCCAGACCCAGTACTTC. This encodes CASSPTGADVQTQYF.

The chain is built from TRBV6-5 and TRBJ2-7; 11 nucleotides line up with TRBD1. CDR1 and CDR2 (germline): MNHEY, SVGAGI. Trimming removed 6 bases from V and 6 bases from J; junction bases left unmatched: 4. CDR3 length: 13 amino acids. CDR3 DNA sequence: TGTGCCAGCAGGAGGGGACAGGGGGGCGAGCAGTACTTC. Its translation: CASRRGQGGEQYF.

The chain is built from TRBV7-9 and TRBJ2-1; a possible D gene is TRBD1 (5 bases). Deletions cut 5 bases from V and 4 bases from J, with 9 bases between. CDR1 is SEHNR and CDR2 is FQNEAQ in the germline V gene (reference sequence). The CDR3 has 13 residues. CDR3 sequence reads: CASSRGQYNEQFF. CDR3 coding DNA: TGTGCCAGCAGCCGCGGACAATACAATGAGCAGTTCTTC.

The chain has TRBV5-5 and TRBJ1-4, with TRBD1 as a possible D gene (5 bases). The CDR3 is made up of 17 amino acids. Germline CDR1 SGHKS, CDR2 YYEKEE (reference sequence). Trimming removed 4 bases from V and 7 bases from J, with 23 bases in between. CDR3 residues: CASSRVWTPGGGEKLFF. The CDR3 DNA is TGTGCCAGCAGCCGAGTTTGGACACCCGGGGGGGGTGAAAAACTGTTTTTT.

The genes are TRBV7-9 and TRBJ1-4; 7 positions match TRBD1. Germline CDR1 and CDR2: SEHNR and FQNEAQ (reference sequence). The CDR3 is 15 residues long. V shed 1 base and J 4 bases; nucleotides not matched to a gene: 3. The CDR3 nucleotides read TGTGCCAGCAGCTTAGAGGGGGCTTATAATGAAAAACTGTTTTTT. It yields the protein CASSLEGAYNEKLFF.